The 20 T cell receptor beta chains presented below share a single source sample, sequenced in a study of blood T cell repertoires in COVID-19. Measured with immunoSEQ multiplex PCR; TCRdb has only the in-frame clones, and not every one. This sample has approximately 250,000 clones, with roughly 85% found just once. The specimen was PBMCs or T cells enriched from blood (not recorded which). These receptors all come from a woman aged 50 to 60 with acute COVID-19.

Turning to this clone: Other DNA sequences in this sample translate to the same CDR3. This sequence joins TRBV11-2 and TRBJ2-4; unclear D gene. The CDR3 totals 11 residues. CDR1 is SGHAT, CDR2 FQNNGV, per germline. Between the trimmed V and J ends, which lost 4 bases and 8 bases, there was a span of 6 bases. The CDR3 DNA reads as TGTGCCAGCAGCTCCCGTGACATTCAGTACTTC. Its protein is CASSSRDIQYF.

The genes are TRBV7-8 and TRBJ2-1, with 11 bases fitting TRBD1. The germline gives CDR1 SGHVS, CDR2 FQNEAQ. Unmatched junction bases numbered 2, after V lost 2 bases and J lost 5 bases. The CDR3 covers 15 residues. The CDR3 protein is CASSLRTGGNNEQFF. The CDR3 nucleotides read TGTGCCAGCAGCTTAAGGACAGGGGGCAACAATGAGCAGTTCTTC.

This clone was recorded once. The rearrangement joins TRBV7-8 to TRBJ1-3, with TRBD1 matching over 9 bases. After removal of 7 bases from V and 7 bases from J, the junction contained 11 bases not matched to a gene. CDR1 and CDR2 (germline): SGHVS, FQNEAQ. This CDR3 region has 15 residues. The CDR3 nucleotides read TGTGCCAGCAATTCTGGAGGACAGGGGATTAACACCATATATTTT. Amino acid sequence: CASNSGGQGINTIYF.

V and J are TRBV7-9 and TRBJ1-5, with 9 bases matching TRBD1. Germline CDR1 and CDR2: SEHNR and FQNEAQ (reference sequence). The V and J ends lost 0 bases and 3 bases, in that order; junction bases with no gene match: 3. The CDR3 sequence is 16 residues long. The CDR3 DNA reads TGTGCCAGCAGCTTAGCCGGACAGGGGAACAATCAGCCCCAGCATTTT. Residues: CASSLAGQGNNQPQHF. Full variable domain (remainder filled in from reference TRBV7-9 and TRBJ1-5): DTGVSQNPRHKITKRGQNVTFRCDPISEHNRLYWYRQTLGQGPEFLTYFQNEAQLEKSRLLSDRFSAERPKGSFSTLEIQRTEQGDSAMYLCASSLAGQGNNQPQHFGDGTRLSIL.

The chain is built from TRBV7-9 and TRBJ1-4; 9 bases fit TRBD1. The J segment lost 7 bases and the V segment lost 2 bases, leaving 8 bases of the junction unmatched. Germline CDR1 SEHNR, CDR2 FQNEAQ (reference sequence). CDR3 length: 16 amino acids. The CDR3 loop is CASSLRGQGFSEKLFF. The CDR3 nucleotides read TGTGCCAGCAGCTTAAGGGGACAGGGATTTAGTGAAAAACTGTTTTTT.

The rearrangement links TRBV9 to TRBJ2-5; tentative D call: TRBD2 (5 bases). This CDR3 spans 14 amino acids. Deletions cut 2 bases from V and 3 bases from J, with 11 bases between. The V gene's germline CDR1 is SGDLS and CDR2 YYNGEE. The CDR3 reads CASSVHVGEETQYF. In DNA form, the CDR3 reads TGTGCCAGCAGCGTCCACGTCGGGGAAGAGACCCAGTACTTC.

The chain employs TRBV19 and TRBJ2-5; tentatively, D is TRBD1 (6 bases). The V end was cut by 4 bases, the J end by 2 bases, with 17 bases between. Germline V gene data show CDR1 as LNHDA and CDR2 as SQIVND (reference sequence). This CDR3 spans 16 amino acids. The CDR3 protein is CASSKNRVQIQETQYF. The CDR3 DNA sequence: TGTGCCAGTAGTAAGAACAGGGTTCAAATTCAAGAGACCCAGTACTTC.

The chain uses TRBV12-3 or TRBV12-4 and TRBJ2-7; D is undetermined. V shed 3 bases and J shed 3 bases, with 6 bases lying between them. The CDR3 loop spans 12 amino acids. The CDR3, as DNA: TGTGCCAGCAGTTTGGGCAACTACGAGCAGTACTTC. Amino acids: CASSLGNYEQYF.

The chain couples TRBV27 to TRBJ1-6, with D possibly TRBD1 on 5 matching bases. The germline V and J ends were trimmed by 5 bases and 5 bases, with 13 bases remaining between them. The CDR3 is 15 residues long. The germline CDR1 and CDR2 sequences are MNHEY and SMNVEV (reference sequence). The CDR3 protein is CASSPPGRDNSPLHF. In nucleotides, the CDR3 is TGTGCCAGCAGTCCCCCCGGCAGGGATAATTCACCCCTCCACTTT.

V and J are TRBV29-1 and TRBJ2-1; 13 bases map to TRBD2. Germline CDR1 SQVTM, CDR2 ANQGSEA. The ends lost 6 bases at V and 8 bases at J; junction bases unmatched: 10. The CDR3 covers 15 residues. The CDR3 loop reads CSVARGLAGIHEQFF. CDR3 in DNA: TGCAGCGTCGCCAGGGGACTAGCGGGGATCCATGAGCAGTTCTTC.

The chain couples TRBV6-2 or TRBV6-3 to TRBJ1-5; 7 nucleotides match TRBD1. The germline V gene has CDR1 MNHEY and CDR2 SVGEGT. V dropped 0 bases and J dropped 2; count of bases not matched to a gene: 13. This CDR3 is built from 19 residues. CDR3 coding DNA: TGTGCCAGCAGTTACTCGCACAGGGGAAAGGATATGGGCAATCAGCCCCAGCATTTT. Amino acids: CASSYSHRGKDMGNQPQHF.

This clone appeared a single time. The CDR3 is CASSYPPRGQTEAFF. The CDR3 DNA reads as TGTGCCAGCAGTTACCCACCCAGGGGGCAAACTGAAGCTTTCTTT. The chain has TRBV6-2 or TRBV6-3 and TRBJ1-1; TRBD1 agrees at 8 bases. Germline CDR1 is MNHEY and CDR2 is SVGEGT. The CDR3 sequence is 15 residues long. The V gene end was trimmed by 2 bases and the J gene end by 5 bases; junction bases not matched to a gene: 7.

The chain joins TRBV6-5 to TRBJ1-1; a possible D gene is TRBD1 (5 bases). Trimming removed 4 bases from V and 0 bases from J, with 12 bases in between. The germline gives CDR1 MNHEY, CDR2 SVGAGI. The length of the CDR3 is 15 residues. CDR3 sequence: CASSFAGTLNTEAFF. Here the CDR3 DNA reads TGTGCCAGCAGTTTTGCGGGGACTTTGAACACTGAAGCTTTCTTT.

The chain is built from TRBV5-4 and TRBJ1-1, with D perhaps matching TRBD1 (6 bases). The germline V gene encodes CDR1 SGHNT and CDR2 YYREEE (reference sequence). The ends were cut back, 0 bases at V and 5 bases at J, with 8 bases in the middle. The CDR3 has 13 amino acids. CDR3: CASSLGGRTEAFF. For the CDR3, the DNA is TGTGCCAGCAGCTTGGGGGGGCGTACTGAAGCTTTCTTT.

This chain links TRBV30 with TRBJ1-5; 7 positions match TRBD1. In germline, CDR1 is GTSNPN, CDR2 SVGIG (reference sequence). The CDR3 is 13 residues long. Trimming took 4 bases from V and 1 from J; bases not matched to a gene: 1. CDR3 region: CAWKTGSNQPQHF. The CDR3 DNA reads as TGTGCCTGGAAGACAGGGAGCAATCAGCCCCAGCATTTT.

In its sample, this clone was seen once. V gene TRBV14 combines with J gene TRBJ1-6, with 8 bases identical to TRBD1. Germline values: CDR1 SGHDN, CDR2 FVKESK. CDR3 size: 16 residues. Trimming cost V 0 bases and J 6 bases; bases outside gene matches: 4. Written as DNA, the CDR3 is TGTGCCAGCAGCCAAGACAGGGGGCGCGTTAATTCACCCCTCCACTTT. Translated, it gives CASSQDRGRVNSPLHF.

The chain combines TRBV5-1 with TRBJ1-2, with 7 bases matching TRBD1. Germline V gene data show CDR1 as SGHRS and CDR2 as YFSETQ. V was clipped by 4 bases and J by 3 bases; unmatched bases: 3. CDR3 length: 13 amino acids. CDR3 protein: CASSPTGDYGYTF. In DNA, the CDR3 is TGCGCCAGCAGCCCAACAGGGGACTATGGCTACACCTTC.

This clone was recorded a few times. The J gene is TRBJ2-7, the V gene TRBV19; 8 nucleotides agree with TRBD1. The CDR3 runs 13 residues. Germline CDR1 reads LNHDA; CDR2 reads SQIVND (reference sequence). Trimming cost V 9 bases and J 2 bases; bases outside gene matches: 6. As DNA, the CDR3 is TGTGCCAGCGGGGACAGGCGCGCCTACGAGCAGTACTTC. Protein product: CASGDRRAYEQYF.

This clone was counted between two and nine times. CDR3 sequence reads: CASGIAGGYEQYF. CDR3 in DNA: TGTGCCAGTGGGATAGCGGGGGGGTACGAGCAGTACTTC. This chain joins TRBV2 and TRBJ2-7, with 11 bases matching TRBD2. The CDR3 length is 13 residues. Germline V CDR1 and CDR2: SNHLY, FYNNEI. After removal of 9 bases from V and 4 bases from J, the junction contained 5 bases not matched to a gene.

The chain couples TRBV6-1 to TRBJ1-1, with D unclear. Trimming cost V 2 bases and J 0 bases, with 7 bases left between them. Germline assignment: CDR1 MNHNS and CDR2 SASEGT. The CDR3 length is 14 residues. CDR3 DNA: TGTGCCAGCAGTGAATACATATTGAACACTGAAGCTTTCTTT. It is translated as CASSEYILNTEAFF.